The rows below give T cell receptor beta chains drawn from one sample of a study of cytomegalovirus exposure and HLA in healthy donors. Profiling relied on immunoSEQ multiplex PCR, and the TCRdb table lists in-frame clones only, not all of them. The sample consists of about 130,000 clones, about 79% of them appearing once. Sample: PBMCs. The origin of the receptors is a man in his late teens or twenties in good health and CMV-seronegative. Each CDR3 is given with its conserved first and last residue. A D gene is named only where the DNA matches it firmly. Size tells how often a clone was seen (once, few, many) or the class of an expanded clone, and some rows leave it out.

clone size: NA; J gene: TRBJ1-2; D gene: NA; V gene: TRBV7-9; CDR3 protein: CASSLEFAGYGYTF; CDR3 DNA: TGTGCCAGCAGCTTAGAATTTGCAGGTTATGGCTACACCTTC
clone size: NA; J gene: TRBJ2-2; D gene: NA; V gene: TRBV7-2; CDR3 protein: CASSPPFGGAKGIGELFF; CDR3 DNA: TGTGCCAGCAGCCCCCCCTTTGGGGGGGCCAAAGGTATCGGGGAGCTGTTTTTT
clone size: few; J gene: TRBJ2-7; D gene: TRBD2; V gene: TRBV27; CDR3 protein: CASSFIPSGTSGRGYEQYF; CDR3 DNA: TGTGCCAGCAGTTTCATCCCGTCTGGGACTAGCGGGAGGGGGTACGAGCAGTACTTC
clone size: NA; J gene: TRBJ2-7; D gene: TRBD1; V gene: TRBV7-9; CDR3 protein: CASSYMGAGTEEQYF; CDR3 DNA: TGTGCCAGCAGCTACATGGGGGCAGGGACAGAGGAGCAGTACTTC
clone size: NA; J gene: TRBJ1-2; D gene: NA; V gene: TRBV9; CDR3 protein: CASSGGGGYTF; CDR3 DNA: TGTGCCAGCAGCGGGGGGGGAGGCTACACCTTC
clone size: NA; J gene: TRBJ2-3; D gene: NA; V gene: TRBV6-5; CDR3 protein: CASSYVGTQYF; CDR3 DNA: TGTGCCAGCAGTTACGTCGGTACGCAGTATTTT
clone size: NA; J gene: TRBJ1-1; D gene: NA; V gene: TRBV2; CDR3 protein: CASSLAGSTEAFF; CDR3 DNA: TGTGCCAGCAGTCTAGCGGGGAGCACTGAAGCTTTCTTT
clone size: NA; J gene: TRBJ2-3; D gene: TRBD2; V gene: TRBV7-9; CDR3 protein: CSSRIRDPGLAQDTQYF; CDR3 DNA: TGTTCCAGCAGGATTAGGGACCCGGGACTAGCTCAAGATACGCAGTATTTT
clone size: few; J gene: TRBJ2-1; D gene: NA; V gene: TRBV2; CDR3 protein: CASPPGTTYNEQFF; CDR3 DNA: TGTGCCAGCCCGCCCGGGACAACCTACAATGAGCAGTTCTTC
clone size: NA; J gene: TRBJ1-6; D gene: NA; V gene: TRBV12-5; CDR3 protein: CASGSWGGNPYNSPLHF; CDR3 DNA: TGTGCTAGTGGTTCTTGGGGAGGGAACCCCTATAATTCACCCCTCCACTTT
clone size: NA; J gene: TRBJ2-3; D gene: TRBD2; V gene: TRBV28; CDR3 protein: CASQVSTSTDTQYF; CDR3 DNA: TGTGCCAGCCAAGTTTCGACTAGCACAGATACGCAGTACTTT
clone size: NA; J gene: TRBJ2-7; D gene: TRBD1; V gene: TRBV7-2; CDR3 protein: CASSSRDRAYEQYF; CDR3 DNA: TGTGCCAGCAGCTCCCGGGACAGAGCCTACGAGCAGTACTTC
clone size: NA; J gene: TRBJ1-1; D gene: NA; V gene: TRBV6-5; CDR3 protein: CASIPRVGKAFF; CDR3 DNA: TGTGCCAGCATCCCCCGGGTAGGAAAAGCTTTCTTT
clone size: NA; J gene: TRBJ2-1; D gene: NA; V gene: TRBV27; CDR3 protein: CASSSLTAHNEQFF; CDR3 DNA: TGTGCCAGCAGTTCCCTGACAGCTCACAATGAGCAGTTCTTC
clone size: few; J gene: TRBJ2-1; D gene: NA; V gene: TRBV9; CDR3 protein: CASSPRRRPTHNEQFF; CDR3 DNA: TGTGCCAGCAGCCCCCGGCGGCGGCCGACTCACAATGAGCAGTTCTTC
clone size: NA; J gene: TRBJ2-5; D gene: TRBD1; V gene: TRBV28; CDR3 protein: CASRSGTEQETQYF; CDR3 DNA: TGTGCCAGCAGATCAGGGACAGAACAAGAGACCCAGTACTTC
clone size: NA; J gene: TRBJ2-1; D gene: TRBD2; V gene: TRBV6-1; CDR3 protein: CASRVLAGSNNEQFF; CDR3 DNA: TGTGCCAGCAGGGTACTAGCGGGCTCTAACAATGAGCAGTTCTTC
clone size: NA; J gene: TRBJ1-1; D gene: TRBD1; V gene: TRBV18; CDR3 protein: CASSPDREMNTEAFF; CDR3 DNA: TGTGCCAGCTCTCCAGACAGGGAGATGAACACTGAAGCTTTCTTT
clone size: NA; J gene: TRBJ1-1; D gene: TRBD1; V gene: TRBV19; CDR3 protein: CASKTDRVRGEAFF; CDR3 DNA: TGTGCCAGTAAGACGGACAGGGTGAGGGGCGAAGCTTTCTTT
clone size: NA; J gene: TRBJ2-6; D gene: NA; V gene: TRBV15; CDR3 protein: CATSPDSSGANVLTF; CDR3 DNA: TGTGCCACCAGCCCGGACAGCTCTGGGGCCAACGTCCTGACTTTC
clone size: NA; J gene: TRBJ1-1; D gene: NA; V gene: TRBV7-9; CDR3 protein: CATTQSGGTEAFF; CDR3 DNA: TGTGCCACGACCCAAAGCGGGGGCACTGAAGCTTTCTTT
clone size: NA; J gene: TRBJ2-3; D gene: NA; V gene: TRBV29-1; CDR3 protein: CSVAGASTDTQYF; CDR3 DNA: TGCAGCGTTGCTGGGGCAAGCACAGATACGCAGTATTTT
clone size: NA; J gene: TRBJ1-3; D gene: NA; V gene: TRBV7-9; CDR3 protein: CASSLALSWGRNSGNTIYF; CDR3 DNA: TGTGCCAGCAGCTTAGCGTTGAGTTGGGGGCGAAACTCTGGAAACACCATATATTTT
clone size: few; J gene: TRBJ2-1; D gene: NA; V gene: TRBV27; CDR3 protein: CASSWGTLNNEQFF; CDR3 DNA: TGTGCCAGCAGTTGGGGGACTTTGAACAATGAGCAGTTCTTC
clone size: NA; J gene: TRBJ2-7; D gene: NA; V gene: TRBV7-2; CDR3 protein: CASSLVEGLLGDEQYF; CDR3 DNA: TGTGCCAGCAGCTTAGTGGAGGGCCTTTTAGGGGACGAGCAGTACTTC
clone size: NA; J gene: TRBJ1-5; D gene: TRBD1; V gene: TRBV7-2; CDR3 protein: CASSGPGTGSNQPQHF; CDR3 DNA: TGTGCCAGCAGCGGGCCCGGGACAGGTTCCAATCAGCCCCAGCATTTT
clone size: NA; J gene: TRBJ2-1; D gene: TRBD2; V gene: TRBV4-3; CDR3 protein: CASSQDVAGAFSSYNEQFF; CDR3 DNA: TGCGCCAGCAGCCAAGACGTAGCGGGGGCTTTTAGCTCCTACAATGAGCAGTTCTTC
clone size: few; J gene: TRBJ2-1; D gene: TRBD2; V gene: TRBV7-9; CDR3 protein: CASMERAWEGSYNEQFF; CDR3 DNA: TGTGCCAGCATGGAACGGGCCTGGGAGGGCTCCTACAATGAGCAGTTCTTC
clone size: NA; J gene: TRBJ1-6; D gene: TRBD1; V gene: TRBV2; CDR3 protein: CASSEGQGRSPLHF; CDR3 DNA: TGTGCCAGCAGTGAGGGACAGGGTCGATCACCCCTCCACTTT
clone size: NA; J gene: TRBJ2-7; D gene: NA; V gene: TRBV10-3; CDR3 protein: CAISEASVYEQYF; CDR3 DNA: TGTGCCATCAGTGAGGCGAGTGTCTACGAGCAGTACTTC
clone size: NA; J gene: TRBJ2-1; D gene: TRBD2; V gene: TRBV12-5; CDR3 protein: CASGISGIAYNEQFF; CDR3 DNA: TGTGCTAGTGGGATTAGCGGGATTGCCTACAATGAGCAGTTCTTC
clone size: NA; J gene: TRBJ2-5; D gene: TRBD1; V gene: TRBV7-9; CDR3 protein: CASSKPPTTGFETQYF; CDR3 DNA: TGTGCCAGCAGCAAACCCCCAACGACAGGGTTCGAGACCCAGTACTTC
clone size: NA; J gene: TRBJ1-2; D gene: NA; V gene: TRBV11-2; CDR3 protein: CASSGLYGYTF; CDR3 DNA: TGTGCCAGCAGCGGCCTCTATGGCTACACCTTC
clone size: NA; J gene: TRBJ2-4; D gene: TRBD2; V gene: TRBV4-1; CDR3 protein: CASSQPGTTKNIQYF; CDR3 DNA: TGCGCCAGCAGCCAACCCGGGACTACCAAAAACATTCAGTACTTC
clone size: NA; J gene: TRBJ1-1; D gene: NA; V gene: TRBV20-1; CDR3 protein: CSQQGNTEAFF; CDR3 DNA: TGCAGCCAACAGGGGAACACTGAAGCTTTCTTT